A selection of T cell receptor beta chains follows, all from one sample in a study of CD8+CD57+ T cells in acquired aplastic anemia. TCRdb re-analysed the reads in MiXCR, keeping a single row per CDR3 protein. The table includes 150,000 to 200,000 distinct CDR3 sequences, over 60% detected once. The specimen sequenced was sorted CD4+, CD8+, or CD8+CD57+ T cells (not recorded which) from PBMCs. The receptors shown here come from a human donor with severe aplastic anemia or a healthy control (not recorded which). Each CDR3 is given with its conserved first and last residue. A D gene is named only where the DNA matches it firmly. Not all rows give a size; the values are once, few, many and, for expanded clones, a class.

j_gene: TRBJ1-1
v_gene: TRBV15
d_gene: -
abundance: once
CDR3nt: TGTGCCACCAGCAGCATGACAAGGCCGCCGCCTGAAGCTTTCTTT
CDR3aa: CATSSMTRPPPEAFF

j_gene: TRBJ2-3
v_gene: TRBV2
d_gene: TRBD1
abundance: -
CDR3nt: TGTGCCAGCAGCCAGGACAGGGGCACAGATACGCAGTATTTT
CDR3aa: CASSQDRGTDTQYF

j_gene: TRBJ2-2
v_gene: TRBV15
d_gene: TRBD2
abundance: -
CDR3nt: TGTGCCAGCAGACCTAGCGGGGGGGCCGGCGGGGAGCTGTTTTTT
CDR3aa: CASRPSGGAGGELFF

j_gene: TRBJ2-2
v_gene: TRBV10-2
d_gene: -
abundance: once
CDR3nt: TGCGCCAGCAGTGCCGGGACCAAGAACACCGGGGAGCTGTTTTTT
CDR3aa: CASSAGTKNTGELFF

j_gene: TRBJ1-4
v_gene: TRBV20-1
d_gene: -
abundance: once
CDR3nt: TGCAGTGCCGTAGATACCGGGTTTTCTAATGAAAAACTGTTTTTT
CDR3aa: CSAVDTGFSNEKLFF

j_gene: TRBJ2-1
v_gene: TRBV24-1
d_gene: TRBD2
abundance: many
CDR3nt: TGTGCCACCAGTGATTTAACTAGCGGGGAAAGCAATGAGCAGTTCTTC
CDR3aa: CATSDLTSGESNEQFF

j_gene: TRBJ2-1
v_gene: TRBV12-3/TRBV12-4
d_gene: -
abundance: -
CDR3nt: -
CDR3aa: CASSTSPGGHNEQFF

j_gene: TRBJ2-1
v_gene: TRBV19
d_gene: -
abundance: -
CDR3nt: TGTGCCAGTAGTATAGGAGAGCACAATGAGCAGTTCTTC
CDR3aa: CASSIGEHNEQFF

j_gene: TRBJ2-7
v_gene: TRBV7-9
d_gene: -
abundance: -
CDR3nt: TGTGCCAGCAGCTTAGTTCCGGGGCACGAGCAGTACTTC
CDR3aa: CASSLVPGHEQYF

j_gene: TRBJ1-6
v_gene: TRBV15
d_gene: -
abundance: -
CDR3nt: TGTGCCACCAGCAGAGATTTCAATTCACCCCTCCACTTT
CDR3aa: CATSRDFNSPLHF

j_gene: TRBJ2-7
v_gene: TRBV19
d_gene: -
abundance: -
CDR3nt: TGTGCCAGTAGTACGAGGTCGGGCTCCTACGAGCAGTACTTC
CDR3aa: CASSTRSGSYEQYF

j_gene: TRBJ2-6
v_gene: TRBV9
d_gene: -
abundance: -
CDR3nt: TGTGCCAGCAGCGTACCGGGGTCTGGGGCCAACGTCCTGACTTTC
CDR3aa: CASSVPGSGANVLTF

j_gene: TRBJ1-2
v_gene: TRBV25-1
d_gene: -
abundance: -
CDR3nt: TGTGCCAGCAGTAGGGCGACCCACTATGGCTACACCTTC
CDR3aa: CASSRATHYGYTF

j_gene: TRBJ2-3
v_gene: TRBV24-1
d_gene: -
abundance: -
CDR3nt: TGTGCCACCAGTGGTGGGGGATGGGATACGCAGTATTTT
CDR3aa: CATSGGGWDTQYF

j_gene: TRBJ1-4
v_gene: TRBV28
d_gene: -
abundance: -
CDR3nt: TGTGCCAGCAGTTTAGGCAAACGTAATGAAAAACTGTTTTTT
CDR3aa: CASSLGKRNEKLFF

j_gene: TRBJ1-6
v_gene: TRBV7-9
d_gene: -
abundance: -
CDR3nt: TGTGCCAGCAGTTACTCGATCGGAGGGGCTAATTCACCCCTCCACTTT
CDR3aa: CASSYSIGGANSPLHF

j_gene: TRBJ2-5
v_gene: TRBV19
d_gene: -
abundance: -
CDR3nt: TGTGCCAGTAGTATATACGGGCTGAGGGAGACCCAGTACTTC
CDR3aa: CASSIYGLRETQYF

j_gene: TRBJ2-2
v_gene: TRBV9
d_gene: -
abundance: -
CDR3nt: TGTGCCAGCAGCGGGACCAGGGGAGCCGGGGAGCTGTTTTTT
CDR3aa: CASSGTRGAGELFF

j_gene: TRBJ1-2
v_gene: TRBV5-1
d_gene: TRBD1
abundance: few
CDR3nt: TGCGCCAGCAGCTTCGACAGGGTTGGGGGCTACACCTTC
CDR3aa: CASSFDRVGGYTF

j_gene: TRBJ1-1
v_gene: TRBV12-3/TRBV12-4
d_gene: TRBD1
abundance: -
CDR3nt: TGTGCGTCGACAGGGGGCAATGGGAACACTGAAGCTTTCTTT
CDR3aa: CASTGGNGNTEAFF

j_gene: TRBJ2-7
v_gene: TRBV27
d_gene: -
abundance: many
CDR3nt: TGTGCCAGCAGTTCTGCCCATGTTTCCTACGAGCAGTACTTC
CDR3aa: CASSSAHVSYEQYF

j_gene: TRBJ1-1
v_gene: TRBV12-3/TRBV12-4
d_gene: -
abundance: -
CDR3nt: TGTGCCAGCAGTAGCAGGACGGATGGAGCTTTCTTT
CDR3aa: CASSSRTDGAFF

j_gene: TRBJ2-7
v_gene: TRBV29-1
d_gene: -
abundance: few
CDR3nt: TGCAGCGTTGTGGTCCGGAGGGTCGACGAGCAGTACTTC
CDR3aa: CSVVVRRVDEQYF

j_gene: TRBJ2-5
v_gene: TRBV7-7
d_gene: TRBD1
abundance: -
CDR3nt: TGTGCCAGCAGCTACACGGACAGGGGGACCCAGTACTTC
CDR3aa: CASSYTDRGTQYF

j_gene: TRBJ2-7
v_gene: TRBV28
d_gene: -
abundance: many
CDR3nt: TGTGCCAGCAGCCAAAGGGGGACCTACGAGCAGTACTTC
CDR3aa: CASSQRGTYEQYF

j_gene: TRBJ1-5
v_gene: TRBV7-8
d_gene: TRBD1
abundance: -
CDR3nt: TGTGCCAGCAGCCCCCATGGGACAGTTAATCAGCCCCAGCATTTT
CDR3aa: CASSPHGTVNQPQHF

j_gene: TRBJ2-1
v_gene: TRBV29-1
d_gene: TRBD1
abundance: many
CDR3nt: TGCAGCGTGGCCGGGACAGCTGATTCCTACAATGAGCAGTTCTTC
CDR3aa: CSVAGTADSYNEQFF

j_gene: TRBJ1-3
v_gene: TRBV19
d_gene: -
abundance: -
CDR3nt: TGTGCCAGTAGCCAACCCCTTGGAAACACCATATATTTT
CDR3aa: CASSQPLGNTIYF

j_gene: TRBJ1-3
v_gene: TRBV5-1
d_gene: -
abundance: -
CDR3nt: TGCGCCAGCAGCTTTAGAGGGCGAAACACCATATACTTT
CDR3aa: CASSFRGRNTIYF

j_gene: TRBJ2-7
v_gene: TRBV7-6
d_gene: -
abundance: -
CDR3nt: TGTGCCAGCACCAAAGAACAGGGATCCTACGACTCCTACGAGCAGTACTTC
CDR3aa: CASTKEQGSYDSYEQYF

j_gene: TRBJ2-5
v_gene: TRBV2
d_gene: TRBD2
abundance: -
CDR3nt: TGTGCCTCCAAGGCGGCTAGCGGGGGGCCCCTCCGCTTC
CDR3aa: CASKAASGGPLRF

j_gene: TRBJ1-1
v_gene: TRBV9
d_gene: -
abundance: -
CDR3nt: TGTGCCAGCAGCCCCCAAGGGGTGATGAACACTGAAGCTTTCTTT
CDR3aa: CASSPQGVMNTEAFF

j_gene: TRBJ2-7
v_gene: TRBV2
d_gene: TRBD1
abundance: many
CDR3nt: TGTGCCAGCACGGTGGGACAGGTCGCCTACGAGCAGTACTTC
CDR3aa: CASTVGQVAYEQYF

j_gene: TRBJ2-2
v_gene: TRBV4-3
d_gene: -
abundance: many
CDR3nt: TGCGCCAGCAGCCAAGTAACGTTCAGCACCGGGGAGCTGTTTTTT
CDR3aa: CASSQVTFSTGELFF

j_gene: TRBJ2-7
v_gene: TRBV12-3/TRBV12-4
d_gene: -
abundance: -
CDR3nt: TGTGCCAGCAGTCGGGACCAAGCCTACGAGCAGTACTTC
CDR3aa: CASSRDQAYEQYF

j_gene: TRBJ2-7
v_gene: TRBV2
d_gene: TRBD1
abundance: -
CDR3nt: TGTGCCAGCAGCGACCGACAGGGACGCGAGCAGCACTTC
CDR3aa: CASSDRQGREQHF

j_gene: TRBJ2-2
v_gene: TRBV24-1
d_gene: -
abundance: -
CDR3nt: TGTGCCACCAGTGACCCCGGCGGGGTAAACACCGGGGAGCTGCTTTTT
CDR3aa: CATSDPGGVNTGELLF

j_gene: TRBJ2-7
v_gene: TRBV20-1
d_gene: TRBD2
abundance: few
CDR3nt: TGCAGTGCTAGAGAACCAGTTTCGGGAGGCTACGAGCAGTACTTC
CDR3aa: CSAREPVSGGYEQYF

j_gene: TRBJ2-7
v_gene: TRBV25-1
d_gene: -
abundance: -
CDR3nt: TGTGCCAGCAGTGGTGGGTACGGGCAGTACTTC
CDR3aa: CASSGGYGQYF

j_gene: TRBJ1-1
v_gene: TRBV7-8
d_gene: -
abundance: -
CDR3nt: TGTGCCAGCAGCTTAATTGGCGCTGAAGCTTTCTTT
CDR3aa: CASSLIGAEAFF

j_gene: TRBJ2-1
v_gene: TRBV7-9
d_gene: TRBD1
abundance: -
CDR3nt: TGTGCCAGCAGCTCGCCGGACAGGGGAAGGAATGAGCAGTTCTTC
CDR3aa: CASSSPDRGRNEQFF

j_gene: TRBJ1-1
v_gene: TRBV9
d_gene: -
abundance: many
CDR3nt: TGTGCCAGCAGCGTAGGTGAGGTCGCTGAAGCTTTCTTT
CDR3aa: CASSVGEVAEAFF

j_gene: TRBJ2-3
v_gene: TRBV2
d_gene: TRBD2
abundance: -
CDR3nt: TGTGCCAGCCAGGGGACTAGCGGGAGTCTAAACCTAAGCACAGATACGCAGTATTTT
CDR3aa: CASQGTSGSLNLSTDTQYF

j_gene: TRBJ2-7
v_gene: TRBV15
d_gene: TRBD1
abundance: -
CDR3nt: TGTGCCACCAGCAGGGCCGACAGGGGGCCTTCCTACGAGCAGTACTTC
CDR3aa: CATSRADRGPSYEQYF

j_gene: TRBJ2-1
v_gene: TRBV19
d_gene: -
abundance: -
CDR3nt: TGTGCCAGTAGTATGTCCTTAGGATCCGGCACACAGTTCTTC
CDR3aa: CASSMSLGSGTQFF

j_gene: TRBJ1-1
v_gene: TRBV20-1
d_gene: TRBD1
abundance: -
CDR3nt: TGCAGTGCTAGATCCGCCGGACAGGGTTGGAGTGAAGCTTTCTTT
CDR3aa: CSARSAGQGWSEAFF

j_gene: TRBJ1-2
v_gene: TRBV5-1
d_gene: -
abundance: -
CDR3nt: TGCGCCAGCAGCTCCCTTGGCAGGGAAGCCTATGGCTACACCTTC
CDR3aa: CASSSLGREAYGYTF

j_gene: TRBJ1-6
v_gene: TRBV7-9
d_gene: -
abundance: -
CDR3nt: TGTGCCAGCAGCTATGGGTGGGGAGGGAGCTCACCCCTCCACTTT
CDR3aa: CASSYGWGGSSPLHF

j_gene: TRBJ1-1
v_gene: TRBV29-1
d_gene: -
abundance: few
CDR3nt: TGCAGCGTTGATTCAATGAACACTGAAGCTTTCTTT
CDR3aa: CSVDSMNTEAFF

j_gene: TRBJ1-2
v_gene: TRBV2
d_gene: -
abundance: -
CDR3nt: TGTGCCAGCAGTGAAGAGAGTCGGTATGGCTACACCTTC
CDR3aa: CASSEESRYGYTF

j_gene: TRBJ2-2
v_gene: TRBV6-4
d_gene: -
abundance: many
CDR3nt: TGTGCCAGCAGTCCAGGGGTCCCCGGGGAGCTGTTTTTT
CDR3aa: CASSPGVPGELFF

j_gene: TRBJ2-3
v_gene: TRBV6-4
d_gene: -
abundance: -
CDR3nt: TGTGCCAGCAGTTTCGGGACTCAAAACACAGATACGCAGTATTTT
CDR3aa: CASSFGTQNTDTQYF

j_gene: TRBJ2-7
v_gene: TRBV7-9
d_gene: TRBD2
abundance: -
CDR3nt: TGTGCCAGCAGTCGTACCACGGGACTAGCTATCGAGCAGTACTTC
CDR3aa: CASSRTTGLAIEQYF

j_gene: TRBJ2-1
v_gene: TRBV5-6
d_gene: TRBD1
abundance: -
CDR3nt: TGTGCCAGCAGCTTTGGGACAGGGAGCAATGAGCAGTTCTTC
CDR3aa: CASSFGTGSNEQFF

j_gene: TRBJ2-7
v_gene: TRBV19
d_gene: TRBD1
abundance: many
CDR3nt: TGTGCCAGTAGCCTTGGTGGGACAGACGAGCAGTACTTC
CDR3aa: CASSLGGTDEQYF